The present T cell receptor beta chain was sequenced within a study of OX40 agonist ivuxolimab in advanced cancers. Study as a whole: Treatment of patients was with ivuxolimab, an agonistic anti-OX40 (CD134) antibody. Ivuxolimab doses were 0.01, 0.1, 0.3, 1.5, 3 or 10 mg/kg every 2 weeks. Study-level findings and limits: At 0.1 to 3.0 mg/kg and by week 6, CD4+ and CD8+ T cells in the blood had expanded clonally. Several nonresponders also turned out to have low normalized T-cell clonal expansion.

As to this clone: Its antigen is undetermined.

V lost 0 bases and J lost 7, with 10 bases in between. Looked up from germline, CDR1 is SGHNT and CDR2 is YYREEE (reference sequence). This CDR3 has 14 residues. The repertoire was sequenced with immunoSEQ multiplex PCR; TCRdb's copy has only in-frame clones and lacks some. The sample has around 80,000 clones, roughly 86% seen once. The chain combines TRBV5-4 with TRBJ1-4; D not resolved. This sample comprised CD4+ or CD8+ T cells sorted from blood, obtained in a trial of the OX40 agonist ivuxolimab. The clonotype was recovered from an adult with an advanced solid tumor such as melanoma, head and neck, liver or kidney cancer. CDR3 amino acids: CASSLERRSEKLFF. In DNA, the CDR3 is TGTGCCAGCAGCTTGGAACGGAGAAGTGAAAAACTGTTTTTT.